Listed here are 22 T cell receptor beta chains from one sample, sequenced in a study of blood T cell repertoires in COVID-19. The assay was immunoSEQ multiplex PCR, and TCRdb's table has in-frame clones only and misses some. This sample has about 260,000 clones, with about nine tenths found just once. The sample comprised PBMCs or T cells enriched from blood (not recorded which). These receptors originate from a woman in her forties with acute COVID-19.

V is TRBV27 and J is TRBJ2-3; 13 bases agree with TRBD2. This CDR3 is built from 18 residues. Trimming removed 4 bases from V and 0 bases from J; junction bases left unmatched: 7. CDR1 and CDR2 from the germline V gene are MNHEY and SMNVEV (reference sequence). The CDR3 spells CASSSLAGGLSSTDTQYF. Written as DNA, the CDR3 is TGTGCCAGCAGTTCACTAGCGGGAGGGCTCTCTAGCACAGATACGCAGTATTTT.

CDR3 in amino acids: CASRLLDRQVGYGYTF. The CDR3 nucleotides are TGTGCCAGCAGACTTCTGGACAGACAGGTCGGCTATGGCTACACCTTC. V and J are TRBV28 and TRBJ1-2, with D perhaps matching TRBD1 (6 bases). Trimming removed 6 bases at V and 4 bases at J, with 21 bases between. Germline V lookup: CDR1 MDHEN, CDR2 SYDVKM. The CDR3 length is 16 residues.

The chain links TRBV6-5 to TRBJ1-6; D ambiguous. The CDR3 runs 14 residues. V shed 6 bases and J shed 0 bases, with 6 bases lying between them. Germline V gene sequence: CDR1 MNHEY, CDR2 SVGAGI. In DNA, the CDR3 is TGTGCCAGCAGACTAAGCTCCTATAATTCACCCCTCCACTTT. This codes for CASRLSSYNSPLHF.

The V call is TRBV9, the J call TRBJ2-3; TRBD1 agrees at 7 bases. This CDR3 is built from 15 residues. V lost 4 bases, J lost 1 base, and 6 bases stayed unmatched. Germline CDR1 is SGDLS and CDR2 is YYNGEE. The CDR3 protein is CASSKRQGRTDTQYF. As DNA, the CDR3 is TGTGCCAGCAGCAAGCGACAGGGCCGCACAGATACGCAGTATTTT.

This chain links TRBV21-1 with TRBJ2-1; the D segment call TRBD1 is taken from the table without a DNA check. TRBV21-1 is described as a pseudogene. This CDR3 comprises 14 residues. CDR3 amino acids: CASSKGHLYNEQFF. CDR3 DNA: TGTGCCAGCAGCAAGGGACATCTCTACAATGAGCAGTTCTTC.

The V call is TRBV24-1, the J call TRBJ1-2; D is possibly TRBD1 (5 bases). CDR3 length: 14 residues. Germline values: CDR1 KGHDR, CDR2 SFDVKD. The V gene lost 3 bases and the J gene lost 2 bases, with 9 bases spanning the gap. CDR3 sequence: CATSDGAWNYGYTF. The CDR3 DNA sequence: TGTGCCACCAGTGATGGGGCCTGGAACTATGGCTACACCTTC.

This chain joins TRBV19 and TRBJ2-1, with 11 bases identical to TRBD2. The CDR3 consists of 15 residues. The germline gives CDR1 LNHDA, CDR2 SQIVND (reference sequence). J lost 1 base, V lost 9 bases, and 5 bases had no gene match. CDR3 in DNA: TGTGCCAGCAGACTAGCGGGATCTTCCTACAATGAGCAGTTCTTC. As protein: CASRLAGSSYNEQFF. The full variable domain, rest sourced from reference TRBV19 and TRBJ2-1, is DGGITQSPKYLFRKEGQNVTLSCEQNLNHDAMYWYRQDPGQGLRLIYYSQIVNDFQKGDIAEGYSVSREKKESFPLTVTSAQKNPTAFYLCASRLAGSSYNEQFFGPGTRLTVL.

V gene TRBV3-1 (or the pseudogene TRBV3-2) combines with J gene TRBJ1-2; TRBD1 matches 8 bases. The CDR3 consists of 14 residues. With 1 base clipped from V and 6 bases from J, the junction kept 4 bases outside the gene matches. The germline V gene has CDR1 LGHDT and CDR2 YNNKEL (reference sequence). This CDR3 is CASSQAPGGDGYTF. In DNA, the CDR3 is TGTGCCAGCAGCCAAGCGCCAGGGGGCGATGGCTACACCTTC.

The chain uses TRBV2 and TRBJ1-6, with 8 bases fitting TRBD1. After removal of 5 bases from V and 6 bases from J, the junction contained 3 bases not matched to a gene. CDR1 and CDR2 from the germline V gene are SNHLY and FYNNEI. The CDR3 runs 14 residues. The CDR3: CASSLGQANSPLHF. CDR3 nucleotides: TGTGCCAGCAGTTTGGGACAGGCTAATTCACCCCTCCACTTT.

The chain combines TRBV7-2 with TRBJ2-3, with 8 bases lining up with TRBD2. This CDR3 contains 16 residues. Germline lookup yields CDR1 SGHTA and CDR2 FQGNSA. The V segment lost 8 bases and the J segment 2 bases; nucleotides outside the gene matches: 12. The CDR3 here is CASALTGGLDTDTQYF. DNA of the CDR3: TGTGCCAGCGCCTTAACGGGGGGGCTGGACACAGATACGCAGTATTTT.

V gene TRBV15 combines with J gene TRBJ2-2; 9 bases align to TRBD1. CDR1 is LNHNV, CDR2 YYDKDF, per germline (reference sequence). CDR3 length equals 16 residues. Trimming cost V 4 bases and J 1 base; bases outside gene matches: 4. CDR3 nucleotide sequence: TGTGCCACCAGCACACCGGACAGGGGGAACACCGGGGAGCTGTTTTTT. It encodes CATSTPDRGNTGELFF.

The chain is built from TRBV9 and TRBJ2-7, with D perhaps matching TRBD1 (6 bases). CDR3 length: 15 amino acids. Germline V gene data show CDR1 as SGDLS and CDR2 as YYNGEE. Trimming pared 4 bases from V and 4 bases from J, leaving 18 bases between. CDR3 sequence reads: CASSPNPGTPYEQYF. The CDR3 bases are TGTGCCAGCAGCCCAAACCCCGGGACACCGTACGAGCAGTACTTC.

The chain has TRBV6-2 or TRBV6-3 and TRBJ2-7; the D gene is possibly TRBD2 (6 bases). CDR1 and CDR2 (germline): MNHEY, SVGEGT. V gave up 5 bases and J gave up 3 bases, with 35 bases separating them. This CDR3 is 21 amino acids long. The CDR3 bases are TGTGCCAGCAGTAGGACCCTAGGAATCGTGGGCCTAGCGCGTCGAGACTACGAGCAGTACGTC. Protein sequence: CASSRTLGIVGLARRDYEQYV.

The chain employs TRBV7-9 and TRBJ1-5, with a tentative D call TRBD1 (6 bases). The CDR3 covers 13 residues. With 3 bases removed from V and 9 bases from J, the gap between germline ends came to 12 bases. Looked up from germline, CDR1 is SEHNR and CDR2 is FQNEAQ (reference sequence). The CDR3 region has the DNA TGTGCCAGCAGCTTCAGGGGCAGTGGGCCCCAGCATTTT. Translation: CASSFRGSGPQHF. Together with reference TRBV7-9 and TRBJ1-5, the CDR3 gives the full variable domain: DTGVSQNPRHKITKRGQNVTFRCDPISEHNRLYWYRQTLGQGPEFLTYFQNEAQLEKSRLLSDRFSAERPKGSFSTLEIQRTEQGDSAMYLCASSFRGSGPQHFGDGTRLSIL.

The chain is built from TRBV30 and TRBJ1-6, with D possibly matching TRBD1 (5 bases). The V end was cut by 4 bases, the J end by 7 bases, with 11 bases between. The CDR3 length is 13 residues. In germline, CDR1 is GTSNPN, CDR2 SVGIG (reference sequence). The CDR3 DNA reads as TGTGCCTGGAACAGGCCCTTCAATTCACCCCTCCACTTT. Translating gives CAWNRPFNSPLHF.

The chain uses TRBV6-5 and TRBJ2-5; TRBD1 matches at 7 bases. Germline V CDR1 and CDR2: MNHEY, SVGAGI. The CDR3 consists of 14 residues. The V and J ends lost 7 bases and 1 base, in that order; junction bases with no gene match: 6. The CDR3 loop reads CASKIQGTQETQYF. The CDR3 nucleotides read TGTGCCAGCAAGATACAGGGGACCCAAGAGACCCAGTACTTC.

The chain carries TRBV6-5 and TRBJ1-1; 8 bases align to TRBD1. The V gene's germline CDR1 is MNHEY and CDR2 SVGAGI. This CDR3 has 14 amino acids. The J segment lost 1 base and the V segment lost 6 bases, leaving 4 bases of the junction unmatched. CDR3 amino acids: CASRRTGTNTEAFF. In DNA form, the CDR3 reads TGTGCCAGCAGAAGGACAGGGACGAACACTGAAGCTTTCTTT.

This chain joins TRBV14 and TRBJ2-7, with D unclear. Germline V gene sequence: CDR1 SGHDN, CDR2 FVKESK. This CDR3 is built from 14 residues. Deletions cut 1 base from V and 1 base from J, with 8 bases between. The CDR3: CASSQVRKSYEQYF. The CDR3 nucleotides read TGTGCCAGCAGCCAAGTGAGGAAATCCTACGAGCAGTACTTC.

The chain combines TRBV15 with TRBJ1-3, with D perhaps TRBD1 (6 bases). V was clipped by 3 bases and J by 0 bases, with 15 bases between them. Germline CDR1 reads LNHNV; CDR2 reads YYDKDF (reference sequence). This CDR3 comprises 17 residues. The CDR3 loop is CATSRRGQGLSGNTIYF. CDR3 nucleotides: TGTGCCACCAGCAGGAGGGGTCAGGGGCTCTCTGGAAACACCATATATTTT.

This clone was detected a few times. CDR3 protein: CASSNRMGAQHF. The CDR3 nucleotides read TGTGCCAGTAGTAACAGGATGGGTGCCCAGCATTTT. The chain links TRBV19 to TRBJ1-5; tentatively, D is TRBD1 (5 bases). This CDR3 is 12 amino acids long. Trimming left V 4 bases short and J 11 bases short, with 12 bases between. The germline V gene encodes CDR1 LNHDA and CDR2 SQIVND (reference sequence).

This rearrangement joins TRBV30 to TRBJ1-5, with no clear D. The ends were cut back, 1 base at V and 4 bases at J, with 11 bases in the middle. CDR3 size: 14 residues. In germline, CDR1 is GTSNPN, CDR2 SVGIG (reference sequence). The CDR3 loop reads CAWSAGMGNQPQHF. CDR3 nucleotide sequence: TGTGCCTGGAGTGCCGGGATGGGGAATCAGCCCCAGCATTTT.

The sample holds one count of this clone. This sequence joins TRBV27 and TRBJ1-2; TRBD1 might be the D (5 bases). The CDR3 consists of 13 residues. The germline V and J ends were trimmed by 2 bases and 3 bases, with 7 bases remaining between them. CDR1 is MNHEY, CDR2 SMNVEV, per germline (reference sequence). Written as DNA, the CDR3 is TGTGCCAGCAGTTTAGGGACTTACTATGGCTACACCTTC. Translation: CASSLGTYYGYTF.